One and the same sample provided the 5 T cell receptor beta chains below, sequenced in a study of identical twins. TCRdb re-derived calls from the 5' RACE reads in MiXCR, one entry per CDR3 protein. The repertoire holds approximately 500,000 distinct CDR3 sequences, with 20% to 25% as singletons. These records were also assigned to another study, of T cells expressing NK-cell markers.

The specimen sequenced was CD4+ T cells sorted from blood. These receptors all stem from a woman between 18 and 30 years old in good health.

This clonotype has a handful of counts. The V gene is TRBV20-1, the J gene TRBJ2-1; D may correspond to TRBD1 or TRBD2 (5 bases each). The CDR3 has 15 residues. V dropped 5 bases and J dropped 0 bases, with 14 bases sitting between them. Per germline, CDR1 DFQATT and CDR2 SNEGSKA (reference sequence). CDR3 bases: TGCAGTGCTCAGAGATGGGGGAGCTCCTACAATGAGCAGTTCTTC. As protein: CSAQRWGSSYNEQFF.

This chain connects TRBV6-5 to TRBJ1-1, with D uncertain. V dropped 8 bases and J dropped 1 base, with 5 bases sitting between them. The germline CDR1 and CDR2 sequences are MNHEY and SVGAGI. The CDR3 extends over 11 amino acids. CDR3 residues: CASQRNTEAFF. The DNA of the CDR3 is TGTGCCAGCCAGAGGAACACTGAAGCTTTCTTT.

The V gene is TRBV20-1, the J gene TRBJ2-1; TRBD2 matches at 12 bases. The CDR3 consists of 15 residues. Germline CDR1 reads DFQATT; CDR2 reads SNEGSKA (reference sequence). J lost 10 bases, V lost 1 base, and 8 bases had no gene match. The CDR3 reads CSARVGLAGGGEQFF. The DNA of the CDR3 is TGCAGTGCTAGAGTCGGCCTAGCGGGAGGGGGGGAGCAGTTCTTC.

In this sample, this clonotype turned up a few times. CDR3 nucleotides: TGTGCCATCGGGACAGGGATATCCTACGAGCAGTACTTC. Translation: CAIGTGISYEQYF. J is TRBJ2-7 and V is TRBV10-3, with 9 bases that match TRBD1. Germline CDR1 reads ENHRY; CDR2 reads SYGVKD. This CDR3 contains 13 residues. J lost 1 base, V lost 8 bases, and 3 bases had no gene match.

This clonotype was observed a few times. The chain links TRBV20-1 to TRBJ2-4; TRBD2 matches 10 bases. The ends lost 3 bases at V and 2 bases at J; junction bases unmatched: 7. The CDR3 runs 16 residues. Germline V gene sequence: CDR1 DFQATT, CDR2 SNEGSKA (reference sequence). Written as DNA, the CDR3 is TGCAGTGCTAGTCTAGCGGGAGAGAGGTCCAAAAACATTCAGTACTTC. This gives the protein CSASLAGERSKNIQYF.